This T cell receptor beta chain comes out of a study of cytomegalovirus exposure and HLA in healthy donors. Produced via immunoSEQ multiplex PCR; TCRdb's table is partial and in-frame only. The sample lists roughly 280,000 clones, just over 85% occurring once. The CDR3 has 11 amino acids. Germline V gene sequence: CDR1 SQVTM, CDR2 ANQGSEA. V gave up 7 bases and J gave up 7 bases, with 13 bases separating them. The chain employs TRBV29-1 and TRBJ1-1, with D possibly matching TRBD1 (6 bases). The sample comprised PBMCs. This clonotype was obtained from a woman in her late teens or twenties in good health and CMV-seronegative. CDR3 protein: CSGRQAFEAFF. The CDR3 nucleotides are TGCAGCGGCCGACAGGCGTTTGAAGCTTTCTTT.